The clone carrying this TCR beta chain is medium-sized (0.01 to 0.1%) in the sample. Antigen: not known. This CDR3 is built from 13 residues. CDR1 and CDR2 from the germline V gene are MNHEY and SVGAGI. The V gene lost 0 bases and the J gene lost 8 bases, with 8 bases spanning the gap. The data originate from a study of liver allograft versus peripheral blood T cells. Study overall: Liver transplant recipients had T cell receptor repertoires compared between transplanted liver and peripheral blood.

Broader study findings: Liver allograft repertoires of T cell receptors reportedly diverged from peripheral blood repertoires.

TCRdb reprocessed the reads with MiXCR, giving one entry per CDR3 protein. The sample contains thousands of distinct CDR3 sequences, 16% of which appear only once. V gene TRBV6-5 combines with J gene TRBJ2-1; D unresolved. The sequence was obtained from a human patient who had a liver transplant. Some T cells here may be from the graft donor. CDR3 residues: CASSYSTPHEQFF. CDR3 nucleotides: TGTGCCAGCAGTTACTCGACCCCCCATGAGCAGTTCTTC.